A single sample is the source of the 13 T cell receptor beta chains below, sequenced in a study of graft-versus-host responses after intestinal transplantation. The antigens of these receptors remain unknown. Profiled with immunoSEQ multiplex PCR; TCRdb holds only in-frame clones, not every one. The sample includes roughly 100,000 clones, roughly 87% seen only once; the top ten take about 0.9%. Here the sequenced sample was unstimulated CD4+ T cells sorted from spleen or lymph node cells, taken before intestinal transplant. The receptors here all came from a human donor who received an intestinal transplant.

V usage is TRBV7-6 and J usage is TRBJ1-6; D may be TRBD1 (5 bases). The CDR3 runs 17 residues. Germline-derived CDR1 and CDR2 are SGHVS and FNYEAQ. Trimming shortened V by 5 bases and J by 0 bases, and 14 bases separated the two germline ends. The CDR3: CASSPGAGSSYNSPLHF. In DNA, the CDR3 is TGTGCCAGCAGCCCCGGGGCAGGGAGCTCCTATAATTCACCCCTCCACTTT.

The rearrangement links TRBV2 to TRBJ1-1; D unclear. This CDR3 region has 13 residues. Germline CDR1 and CDR2: SNHLY and FYNNEI. V was pared by 6 bases and J by 1 base, with 9 bases between. CDR3 DNA sequence: TGTGCCAGCAGGAAAGAACAGAACACTGAAGCTTTCTTT. Amino acid sequence: CASRKEQNTEAFF.

J is TRBJ2-1 and V is TRBV30; TRBD2 agrees at 10 bases. Germline V lookup: CDR1 GTSNPN, CDR2 SVGIG (reference sequence). This CDR3 is 13 amino acids long. V gave up 4 bases and J gave up 9 bases; unmatched junction bases: 6. Here the CDR3 reads CAWKGTSVGEQFF. The CDR3 region has the DNA TGTGCCTGGAAAGGGACTAGCGTGGGTGAGCAGTTCTTC.

Points on this clone: Other DNA sequences in the same sample also yield this CDR3. The chain employs TRBV7-2 and TRBJ2-7; D gene unclear. V was cut by 1 base and J by 3 bases, with 10 bases left in between. This CDR3 region has 14 residues. Per germline, CDR1 SGHTA and CDR2 FQGNSA. CDR3 in amino acids: CASSLGGQVYEQYF. The CDR3 DNA reads TGTGCCAGCAGCTTAGGGGGTCAGGTCTACGAGCAGTACTTC. Looking up the rest from reference TRBV7-2 and TRBJ2-7 gives the full variable domain: GAGVSQSPSNKVTEKGKDVELRCDPISGHTALYWYRQSLGQGLEFLIYFQGNSAPDKSGLPSDRFSAERTGGSVSTLTIQRTQQEDSAVYLCASSLGGQVYEQYFGPGTRLTVT.

The J gene is TRBJ2-5, the V gene TRBV18; D ambiguous. The germline gives CDR1 KGHSH, CDR2 LQKENI. This CDR3 region has 14 residues. V gave up 2 bases and J gave up 5 bases, with 12 bases separating them. The chain's CDR3 is CASSPTSSGETQYF. Here the CDR3 DNA reads TGTGCCAGCTCACCAACCTCGAGTGGGGAGACCCAGTACTTC.

The gene calls are TRBV13 and TRBJ2-5, with D perhaps TRBD1 (6 bases). The germline V gene has CDR1 PRHDT and CDR2 FYEKMQ (reference sequence). The ends were cut back, 5 bases at V and 1 base at J, with 11 bases in the middle. This CDR3 region has 14 residues. The CDR3 loop is CASSKDSVQETQYF. CDR3 nucleotide sequence: TGTGCCAGCAGCAAGGACAGTGTCCAAGAGACCCAGTACTTC.

V is TRBV9 and J is TRBJ2-5; D call uncertain. CDR3 size: 11 residues. Between the trimmed V and J ends, which lost 1 base and 2 bases, there was a span of 0 bases. Looked up from germline, CDR1 is SGDLS and CDR2 is YYNGEE. As DNA, the CDR3 is TGTGCCAGCAGCGTACAAGAGACCCAGTACTTC. Its translation: CASSVQETQYF.

The chain employs TRBV29-1 and TRBJ1-2; D is unresolved. Germline-derived CDR1 and CDR2 are SQVTM and ANQGSEA. The CDR3 is 15 residues long. V shed 4 bases and J shed 3 bases, with 18 bases lying between them. The CDR3 loop is CSVGADIIGYYGYTF. In DNA, the CDR3 is TGCAGCGTTGGGGCAGATATTATCGGGTACTATGGCTACACCTTC. The full variable domain, completed using reference TRBV29-1 and TRBJ1-2, is SAVISQKPSRDICQRGTSLTIQCQVDSQVTMMFWYRQQPGQSLTLIATANQGSEATYESGFVIDKFPISRPNLTFSTLTVSNMSPEDSSIYLCSVGADIIGYYGYTFGSGTRLTVV.

The rearrangement joins TRBV19 to TRBJ1-1; tentatively, D is TRBD1 (5 bases). Per germline, CDR1 LNHDA and CDR2 SQIVND (reference sequence). V lost 3 bases to trimming and J lost 4 bases, with 15 bases between them. This CDR3 comprises 15 residues. CDR3 nucleotides: TGTGCCAGTAGTATGGCGCCGGGACGGACCACTGAAGCTTTCTTT. Translation: CASSMAPGRTTEAFF.

The chain carries TRBV15 and TRBJ2-1, with 11 nucleotides matching TRBD1. This CDR3 has 14 amino acids. The germline V gene encodes CDR1 LNHNV and CDR2 YYDKDF (reference sequence). The V and J ends lost 0 bases and 12 bases, in that order; junction bases with no gene match: 4. The CDR3 nucleotides read TGTGCCACCAGCAGAGATCTCGGGACAGGGGGGCAGTTCTTC. Its protein product is CATSRDLGTGGQFF.

This chain links TRBV7-9 with TRBJ2-1, with a weak D call TRBD1 (5 bases). Trimming took 5 bases from V and 8 from J, leaving 22 bases between them. The CDR3 is 16 residues long. From germline, CDR1 is SEHNR and CDR2 FQNEAQ (reference sequence). CDR3 region: CASSAPRGRVSDEQFF. CDR3 DNA: TGTGCCAGCAGCGCCCCTAGGGGCCGAGTGAGCGATGAGCAGTTCTTC.

The chain links TRBV4-2 to TRBJ2-1; TRBD2 matches at 10 bases. V lost 0 bases and J lost 0; bases outside the gene matches: 14. Germline values: CDR1 LGHNA, CDR2 YNFKEQ. The length of the CDR3 is 21 residues. CDR3 sequence reads: CASSQEFGGLAAASSYNEQFF. The CDR3 nucleotides are TGTGCCAGCAGCCAAGAGTTCGGCGGACTAGCGGCCGCGAGCTCCTACAATGAGCAGTTCTTC.

This chain links TRBV6-5 with TRBJ1-3; D uncertain. V lost 7 bases and J lost 3, with 13 bases in between. Germline assignment: CDR1 MNHEY and CDR2 SVGAGI. This CDR3 is 14 amino acids long. CDR3: CASNSRLDGNTIYF. The DNA for the CDR3 is TGTGCCAGCAATAGTAGGTTGGATGGAAACACCATATATTTT.